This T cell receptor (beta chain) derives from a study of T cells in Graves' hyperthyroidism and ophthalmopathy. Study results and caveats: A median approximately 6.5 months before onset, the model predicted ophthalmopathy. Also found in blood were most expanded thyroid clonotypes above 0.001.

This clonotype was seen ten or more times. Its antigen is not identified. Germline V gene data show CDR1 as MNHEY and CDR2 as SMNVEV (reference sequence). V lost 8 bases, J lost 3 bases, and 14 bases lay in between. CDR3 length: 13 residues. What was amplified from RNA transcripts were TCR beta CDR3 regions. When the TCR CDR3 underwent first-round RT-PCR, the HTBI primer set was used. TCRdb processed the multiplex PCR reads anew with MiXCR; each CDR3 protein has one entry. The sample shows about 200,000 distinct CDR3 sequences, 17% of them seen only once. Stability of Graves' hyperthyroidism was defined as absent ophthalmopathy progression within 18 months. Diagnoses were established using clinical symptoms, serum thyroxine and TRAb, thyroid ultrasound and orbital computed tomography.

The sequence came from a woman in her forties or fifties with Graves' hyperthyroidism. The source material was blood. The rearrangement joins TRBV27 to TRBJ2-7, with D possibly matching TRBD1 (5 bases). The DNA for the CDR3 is TGTGCCAGCCGATTCCAGGGTAGCTACGAGCAGTACTTC. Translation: CASRFQGSYEQYF.